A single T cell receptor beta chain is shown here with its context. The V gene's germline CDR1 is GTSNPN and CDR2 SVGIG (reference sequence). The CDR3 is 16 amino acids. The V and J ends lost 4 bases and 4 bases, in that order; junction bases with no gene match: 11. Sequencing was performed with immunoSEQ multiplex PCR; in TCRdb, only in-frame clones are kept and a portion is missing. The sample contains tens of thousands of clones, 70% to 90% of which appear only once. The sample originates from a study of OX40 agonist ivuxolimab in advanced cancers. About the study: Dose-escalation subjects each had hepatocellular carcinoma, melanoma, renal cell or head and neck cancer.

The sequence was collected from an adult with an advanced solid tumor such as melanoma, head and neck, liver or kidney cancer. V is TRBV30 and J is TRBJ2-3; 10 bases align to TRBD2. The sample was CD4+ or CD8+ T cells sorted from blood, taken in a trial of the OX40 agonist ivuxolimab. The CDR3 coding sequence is TGTGCCTGGAACCCCGTTCTAGCGGGAGTAGCAGATACGCAGTATTTT. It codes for CAWNPVLAGVADTQYF.